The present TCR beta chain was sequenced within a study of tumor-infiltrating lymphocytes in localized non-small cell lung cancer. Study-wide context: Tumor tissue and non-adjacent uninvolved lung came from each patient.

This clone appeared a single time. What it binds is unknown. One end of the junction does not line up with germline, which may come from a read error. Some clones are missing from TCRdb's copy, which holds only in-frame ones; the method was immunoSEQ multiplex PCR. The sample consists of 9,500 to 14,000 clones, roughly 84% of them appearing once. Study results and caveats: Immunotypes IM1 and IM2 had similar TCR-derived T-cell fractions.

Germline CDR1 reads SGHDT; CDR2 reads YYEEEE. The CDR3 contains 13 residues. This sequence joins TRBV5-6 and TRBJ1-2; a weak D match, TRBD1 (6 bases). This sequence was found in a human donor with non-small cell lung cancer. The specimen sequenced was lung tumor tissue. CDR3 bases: TGTGCCAGCAGCCTCAGGGCAGGGGCGATCTTCTTCTTC. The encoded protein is CASSLRAGAIFFF.